The 17 T cell receptor beta chains below come from one sample, sequenced in a study of blood T cell repertoires in COVID-19. Assay: immunoSEQ multiplex PCR; the TCRdb copy retains only in-frame clones and omits some. The sample includes more than 80,000 clones, 86% seen only once; the top ten take over 1.5%. Sequencing was carried out using peripheral blood. The receptors derive from a man at least 80 years old with acute or convalescent COVID-19.

The chain has TRBV5-1 and TRBJ2-1; TRBD1 matches at 9 bases. V was clipped by 1 base and J by 4 bases; unmatched bases: 6. Germline V gives CDR1 SGHRS, CDR2 YFSETQ. This CDR3 contains 16 residues. The CDR3: CASSLLQGAPYNEQFF. CDR3 DNA sequence: TGCGCCAGCAGCTTGCTACAGGGGGCTCCTTACAATGAGCAGTTCTTC.

This clone turned up a few times. Other DNA sequences in this sample translate to the same CDR3. The chain's CDR3 is CASSQEQGRNQPQHF. The DNA of the CDR3 is TGTGCCAGCAGCCAAGAACAGGGGAGGAATCAGCCCCAGCATTTT. This chain joins TRBV3-1 (or the pseudogene TRBV3-2) and TRBJ1-5; TRBD1 agrees at 7 bases. CDR1 and CDR2 from the germline V gene are LGHDT and YNNKEL (reference sequence). CDR3 length equals 15 residues. Trimming at V came to 0 bases and at J to 4 bases, leaving 3 bases not matched to a gene.

This chain joins TRBV9 and TRBJ2-1, with D possibly matching TRBD2 (6 bases). CDR3 length equals 17 residues. V was clipped by 5 bases and J by 5 bases, with 23 bases between them. Germline assignment: CDR1 SGDLS and CDR2 YYNGEE. The CDR3 DNA reads as TGTGCCAGCAGAGTCCGACCCTCGGGAGTCGGCCACAATGAGCAGTTCTTC. Its protein product is CASRVRPSGVGHNEQFF.

The chain employs TRBV19 and TRBJ1-4; D is perhaps TRBD1 (6 bases). There are 15 residues in the CDR3. CDR1 is LNHDA and CDR2 is SQIVND in the germline V gene (reference sequence). Trimming shortened V by 3 bases and J by 2 bases, and 10 bases separated the two germline ends. The CDR3 is CASSIATGTNEKLFF. The CDR3 nucleotides read TGTGCCAGTAGTATCGCGACAGGTACTAATGAAAAACTGTTTTTT.

The rearrangement uses TRBV7-3 and TRBJ2-5, with TRBD2 identical over 7 bases. In germline, CDR1 is SGHTA, CDR2 FQGTGA. The CDR3 extends over 14 amino acids. V was pared by 3 bases and J by 4 bases, with 5 bases of the junction left unmatched. The CDR3 sequence is CASSLGGRAETQYF. The DNA of the CDR3 is TGTGCCAGCAGCTTGGGCGGGAGAGCAGAGACCCAGTACTTC.

This clone was seen only once. The genes are TRBV7-9 and TRBJ2-7; D not resolved. The ends were cut back, 5 bases at V and 6 bases at J, with 11 bases in the middle. Germline assignment: CDR1 SEHNR and CDR2 FQNEAQ (reference sequence). CDR3 length: 12 residues. The CDR3 DNA follows: TGTGCCAGCAGCCCGGGTAGCCCCGAGCAGTACTTC. Amino acid sequence: CASSPGSPEQYF.

V usage is TRBV6-2 or TRBV6-3 and J usage is TRBJ2-1, with TRBD2 identical over 14 bases. Germline V gene sequence: CDR1 MNHEY, CDR2 SVGEGT. V lost 0 bases, J lost 7 bases, and 14 bases stayed unmatched. The CDR3 contains 20 residues. The CDR3 sequence is CASSYSKGGRLAGGPNEQFF. CDR3 bases: TGTGCCAGCAGTTACTCGAAGGGAGGGAGACTAGCGGGAGGGCCGAATGAGCAGTTCTTC.

The rearrangement links TRBV7-3 to TRBJ2-3; TRBD1 might be the D (5 bases). The CDR3 runs 13 residues. Germline V lookup: CDR1 SGHTA, CDR2 FQGTGA. Between the trimmed V and J ends, which lost 4 bases and 6 bases, there was a span of 11 bases. The CDR3 loop reads CASSSTSGDTQYF. The CDR3 DNA reads as TGTGCCAGCAGCTCCACCTCAGGGGATACGCAGTATTTT.

The chain has TRBV5-1 and TRBJ1-1, with 9 positions matching TRBD1. The CDR3 runs 17 residues. CDR1 and CDR2 from the germline V gene are SGHRS and YFSETQ. Trimming cost V 0 bases and J 4 bases; bases outside gene matches: 10. In nucleotides, the CDR3 is TGCGCCAGCAGCTTGGATGGACAGGGGAGAGGGGCCACTGAAGCTTTCTTT. Residues: CASSLDGQGRGATEAFF.

V and J are TRBV28 and TRBJ1-2, with TRBD1 matching 8 bases. With 5 bases clipped from V and 4 bases from J, the junction kept 6 bases outside the gene matches. CDR1 is MDHEN and CDR2 is SYDVKM in the germline V gene. CDR3 length: 14 residues. The CDR3 nucleotides are TGTGCCAGCAGTCGGGACAGGACACTCTATGGCTACACCTTC. Its protein product is CASSRDRTLYGYTF.

V is TRBV19 and J is TRBJ1-2; unclear D gene. This CDR3 is built from 14 residues. CDR1 is LNHDA and CDR2 is SQIVND in the germline V gene (reference sequence). The V and J ends lost 2 bases and 6 bases respectively, with 13 bases between them. The CDR3 sequence is CASSITASSDGYTF. CDR3 in DNA: TGTGCCAGTAGTATAACGGCCTCTAGCGATGGCTACACCTTC. The whole variable domain, remainder taken from reference TRBV19 and TRBJ1-2, is DGGITQSPKYLFRKEGQNVTLSCEQNLNHDAMYWYRQDPGQGLRLIYYSQIVNDFQKGDIAEGYSVSREKKESFPLTVTSAQKNPTAFYLCASSITASSDGYTFGSGTRLTVV.

This rearrangement joins TRBV7-9 to TRBJ2-1; D is unresolved. In germline, CDR1 is SEHNR, CDR2 FQNEAQ (reference sequence). This CDR3 contains 14 residues. The germline V and J ends were trimmed by 5 bases and 0 bases, with 8 bases remaining between them. Here the CDR3 DNA reads TGTGCCAGCAGCCCCCAGGTCTCCTACAATGAGCAGTTCTTC. As protein: CASSPQVSYNEQFF.

The chain is built from TRBV7-2 and TRBJ2-2; D is unclear. This CDR3 is 18 amino acids long. Germline V gives CDR1 SGHTA, CDR2 FQGNSA. V dropped 5 bases and J dropped 0 bases, with 19 bases sitting between them. The CDR3 DNA sequence: TGTGCCAGCAGCCCTAGGCGTTTTGGCGGAGCGAACACCGGGGAGCTGTTTTTT. As protein: CASSPRRFGGANTGELFF.

The chain is built from TRBV28 and TRBJ2-1, with 11 bases fitting TRBD2. Germline CDR1 is MDHEN and CDR2 is SYDVKM. The V and J ends lost 1 base and 3 bases, in that order; junction bases with no gene match: 2. This CDR3 comprises 16 residues. The CDR3 region has the DNA TGTGCCAGCAGTTTATCACTAGCGGGAGTCTACAATGAGCAGTTCTTC. It specifies CASSLSLAGVYNEQFF.

V and J are TRBV7-2 and TRBJ2-5; 13 bases fit TRBD2. Germline V gives CDR1 SGHTA, CDR2 FQGNSA. There are 18 residues in the CDR3. The V and J ends lost 5 bases and 4 bases, in that order; junction bases with no gene match: 13. Here the CDR3 reads CASSLQGGLAGWSETQYF. The CDR3 bases are TGTGCCAGCAGCCTCCAGGGGGGACTAGCGGGATGGTCAGAGACCCAGTACTTC. Combining the CDR3 with reference TRBV7-2 and TRBJ2-5 gives the whole variable domain GAGVSQSPSNKVTEKGKDVELRCDPISGHTALYWYRQSLGQGLEFLIYFQGNSAPDKSGLPSDRFSAERTGGSVSTLTIQRTQQEDSAVYLCASSLQGGLAGWSETQYFGPGTRLLVL.

The chain is built from TRBV6-2 or TRBV6-3 and TRBJ1-1; D is ambiguous. This CDR3 contains 12 residues. With 1 base removed from V and 6 bases from J, the gap between germline ends came to 6 bases. Germline lookup yields CDR1 MNHEY and CDR2 SVGEGT. In DNA, the CDR3 is TGTGCCAGCAGTTACTACCGGTCTGAAGCTTTCTTT. Amino acid sequence: CASSYYRSEAFF.

J is TRBJ1-6 and V is TRBV7-6, with D unresolved. Per germline, CDR1 SGHVS and CDR2 FNYEAQ. V dropped 0 bases and J dropped 8 bases, with 8 bases sitting between them. The CDR3 is 14 residues long. DNA for the CDR3: TGTGCCAGCAGCTTAGCCGGTCGGGATTCACCCCTCCACTTT. Protein: CASSLAGRDSPLHF.